Sequencing of this T cell receptor beta chain was carried out in a study of blood T cells in healthy people across ages. Study-level results: The study could not conclusively compare naive and antigen-experienced cells, given its unsorted PBMCs.

CDR3 size: 17 residues. Deletions cut 4 bases from V and 0 bases from J, with 19 bases between. Germline values: CDR1 DFQATT, CDR2 SNEGSKA (reference sequence). Through a sample-barcoded 5' primer and a J-beta primer mix, a second PCR was run for roughly 6 to 11 cycles. Every sample returned 2.5 million or more CDR3-containing paired-end reads. TCRdb re-called the 5' RACE reads through MiXCR, storing one row per CDR3 protein. Here the sample spans hundreds of thousands of distinct CDR3 sequences, 20% to 25% being singletons. In the case of this clonotype: Its antigen remains unidentified.

The same specimen was also included in a second study, on T cells of mothers and their children.

The source material was blood. This TCR came from a boy aged 5-17 years in good health. V usage is TRBV20-1 and J usage is TRBJ2-4; maybe TRBD2 (6 bases). The CDR3 DNA follows: TGCAGTGCTATAACTAGTCCGGGGGATCTAGCCAAAAACATTCAGTACTTC. The encoded protein is CSAITSPGDLAKNIQYF.